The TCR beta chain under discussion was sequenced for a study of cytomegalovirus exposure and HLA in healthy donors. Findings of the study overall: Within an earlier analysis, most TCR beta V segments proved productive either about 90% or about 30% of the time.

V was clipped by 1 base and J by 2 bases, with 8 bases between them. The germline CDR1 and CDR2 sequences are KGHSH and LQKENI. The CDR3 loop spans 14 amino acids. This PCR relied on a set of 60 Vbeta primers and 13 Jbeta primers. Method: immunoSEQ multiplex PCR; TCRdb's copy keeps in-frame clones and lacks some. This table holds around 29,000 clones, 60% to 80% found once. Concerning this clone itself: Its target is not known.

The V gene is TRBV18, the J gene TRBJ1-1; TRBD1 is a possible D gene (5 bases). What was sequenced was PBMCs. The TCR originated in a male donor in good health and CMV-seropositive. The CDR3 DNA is TGTGCCAGCTCACCACGACAGACCAACACTGAAGCTTTCTTT. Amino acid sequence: CASSPRQTNTEAFF. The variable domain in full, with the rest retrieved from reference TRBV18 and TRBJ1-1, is NAGVMQNPRHLVRRRGQEARLRCSPMKGHSHVYWYRQLPEEGLKFMVYLQKENIIDESGMPKERFSAEFPKEGPSILRIQQVVRGDSAAYFCASSPRQTNTEAFFGQGTRLTVV.